This T cell receptor beta chain was sequenced during a study of CD8+CD57+ T cells in acquired aplastic anemia. As for the study in general: On average, sorted CD4+ and CD8+ cells gave 3.2 ug of DNA.

TCR beta VDJ and CDR3 profiling used genomic DNA as template. TCRdb re-analysed the reads in MiXCR, keeping a single row per CDR3 protein. The repertoire holds about 260,000 distinct CDR3 sequences, roughly 82% seen once, with approximately 40% in the top ten. Germline trimming cut 1 base from V and 6 bases from J; bases unmatched to any gene: 13. Germline V gives CDR1 SGHVT, CDR2 SQSDAQ. The CDR3 contains 17 residues. By flow cytometry, patients selected for sequencing had shown an expansion of CD8+CD57+ cells. The clonotype was recovered from a human donor with aplastic anemia. J is TRBJ2-7 and V is TRBV7-4; 9 bases line up with TRBD1. Sequencing used sorted CD4+, CD8+, or CD8+CD57+ T cells (not recorded which) from PBMCs. The CDR3 is CASSLVAVGTGFFEQYF. CDR3 DNA sequence: TGTGCCAGCAGCTTAGTAGCAGTTGGGACAGGGTTTTTCGAGCAGTACTTC.